This T cell receptor beta chain was retrieved from a study of blood T cell repertoires in COVID-19. As for the study in general: T cells, B-cell-depleted T cells, or PBMCs provided the cDNA or gDNA that served as material.

TCRdb's table, derived via immunoSEQ multiplex PCR, lists solely in-frame clones and lacks some. Seen here are roughly 80,000 clones, approximately 89% observed once, and the top ten hold under 7.5%. In germline, CDR1 is SGHRS, CDR2 YFSETQ. This CDR3 is 16 amino acids long. Trimming removed 2 bases from V and 4 bases from J; junction bases left unmatched: 7. The sequence came from a woman aged 80 or over with acute or convalescent COVID-19. The V call is TRBV5-1, the J call TRBJ2-3; 10 positions match TRBD1. Sequenced material: peripheral blood. The CDR3 DNA follows: TGCGCCAGCAGCTTCAGGGGACAGGGGATAGCAGATACGCAGTATTTT. Amino acids: CASSFRGQGIADTQYF. Variable domain in full (rest from reference TRBV5-1 and TRBJ2-3): KAGVTQTPRYLIKTRGQQVTLSCSPISGHRSVSWYQQTPGQGLQFLFEYFSETQRNKGNFPGRFSGRQFSNSRSEMNVSTLELGDSALYLCASSFRGQGIADTQYFGPGTRLTVL.